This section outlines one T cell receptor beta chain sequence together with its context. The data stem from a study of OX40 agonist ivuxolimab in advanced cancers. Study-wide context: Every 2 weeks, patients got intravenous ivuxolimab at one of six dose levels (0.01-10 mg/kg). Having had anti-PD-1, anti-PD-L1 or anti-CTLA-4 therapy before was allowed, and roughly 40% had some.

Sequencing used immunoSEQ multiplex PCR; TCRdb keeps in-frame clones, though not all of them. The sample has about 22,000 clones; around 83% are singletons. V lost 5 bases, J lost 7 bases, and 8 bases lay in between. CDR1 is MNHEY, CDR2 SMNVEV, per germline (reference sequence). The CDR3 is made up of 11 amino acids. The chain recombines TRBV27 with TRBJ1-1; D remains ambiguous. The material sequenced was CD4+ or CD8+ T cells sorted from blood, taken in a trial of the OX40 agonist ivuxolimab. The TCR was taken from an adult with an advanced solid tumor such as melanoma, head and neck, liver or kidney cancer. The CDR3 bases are TGTGCCAGCAGTAAGGGAATTGAAGCTTTCTTT. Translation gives CASSKGIEAFF.